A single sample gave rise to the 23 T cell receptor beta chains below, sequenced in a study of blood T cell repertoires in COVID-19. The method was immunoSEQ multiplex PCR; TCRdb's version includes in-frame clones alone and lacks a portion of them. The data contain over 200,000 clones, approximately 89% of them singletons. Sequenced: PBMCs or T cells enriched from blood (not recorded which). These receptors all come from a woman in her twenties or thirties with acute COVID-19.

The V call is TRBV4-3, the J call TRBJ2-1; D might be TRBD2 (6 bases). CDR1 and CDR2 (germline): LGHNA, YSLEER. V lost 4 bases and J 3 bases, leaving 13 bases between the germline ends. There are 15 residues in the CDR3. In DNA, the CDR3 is TGCGCCAGCAGCCCTCGATGGCGGGACTACAATGAGCAGTTCTTC. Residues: CASSPRWRDYNEQFF.

The CDR3 region is CASSPLEARAFF. The CDR3 bases are TGTGCCAGCAGTCCCCTCGAAGCACGGGCTTTCTTT. The chain links TRBV12-3 or TRBV12-4 to TRBJ1-1; D is undetermined. This CDR3 spans 12 amino acids. Trimming removed 5 bases at V and 11 bases at J, with 15 bases between.

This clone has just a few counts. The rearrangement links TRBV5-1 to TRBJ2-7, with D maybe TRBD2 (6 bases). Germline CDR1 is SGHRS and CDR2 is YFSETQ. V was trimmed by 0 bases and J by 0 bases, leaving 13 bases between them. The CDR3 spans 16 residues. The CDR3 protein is CASSLGEDIGSYEQYF. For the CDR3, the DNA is TGCGCCAGCAGCTTGGGGGAGGACATCGGCTCCTACGAGCAGTACTTC.

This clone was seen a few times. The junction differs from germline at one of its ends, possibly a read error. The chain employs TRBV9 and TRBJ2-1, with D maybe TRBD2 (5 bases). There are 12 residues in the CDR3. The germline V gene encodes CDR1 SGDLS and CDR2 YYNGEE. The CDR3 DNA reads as TGTGCCAGCAGGGCCGAGGGTCAGGATAAGATCTTC. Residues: CASRAEGQDKIF.

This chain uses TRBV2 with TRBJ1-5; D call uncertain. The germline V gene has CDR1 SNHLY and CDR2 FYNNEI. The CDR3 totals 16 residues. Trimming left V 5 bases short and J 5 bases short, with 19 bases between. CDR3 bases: TGTGCCAGCAGTCCCCAATTTGGTGTGAGGGATCAGCCCCAGCATTTT. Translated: CASSPQFGVRDQPQHF.

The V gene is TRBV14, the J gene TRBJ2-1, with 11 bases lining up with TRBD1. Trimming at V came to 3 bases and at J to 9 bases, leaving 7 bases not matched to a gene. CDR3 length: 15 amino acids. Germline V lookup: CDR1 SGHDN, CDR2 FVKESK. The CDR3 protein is CASSQDRGRLSEQFF. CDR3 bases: TGTGCCAGCAGCCAGGACAGGGGGCGTTTAAGTGAGCAGTTCTTC.

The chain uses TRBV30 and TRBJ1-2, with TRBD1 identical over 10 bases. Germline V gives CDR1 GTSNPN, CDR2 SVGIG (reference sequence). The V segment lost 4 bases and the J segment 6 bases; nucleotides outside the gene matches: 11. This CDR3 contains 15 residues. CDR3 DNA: TGTGCCTGGAATTGGGCGTCCGGGACAGGGGATGGCTACACCTTC. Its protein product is CAWNWASGTGDGYTF.

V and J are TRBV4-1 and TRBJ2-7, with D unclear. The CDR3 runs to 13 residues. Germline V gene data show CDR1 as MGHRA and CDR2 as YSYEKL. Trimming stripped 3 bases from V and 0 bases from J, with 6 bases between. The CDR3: CASSQRSSYEQYF. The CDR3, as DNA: TGCGCCAGCAGCCAGAGGAGCTCCTACGAGCAGTACTTC.

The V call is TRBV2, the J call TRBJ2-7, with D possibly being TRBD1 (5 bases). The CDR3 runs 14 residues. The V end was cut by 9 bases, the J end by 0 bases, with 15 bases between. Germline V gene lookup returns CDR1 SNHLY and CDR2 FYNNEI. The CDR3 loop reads CASVQASFSYEQYF. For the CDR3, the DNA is TGTGCCAGTGTACAGGCCTCATTCTCCTACGAGCAGTACTTC.

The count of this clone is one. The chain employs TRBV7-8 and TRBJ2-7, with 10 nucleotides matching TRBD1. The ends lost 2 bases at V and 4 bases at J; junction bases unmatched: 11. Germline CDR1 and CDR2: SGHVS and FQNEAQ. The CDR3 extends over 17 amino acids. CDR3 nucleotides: TGTGCCAGCAGCTTAAGGGTCGGGGGACAGGGGATGTACGAGCAGTACTTC. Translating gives CASSLRVGGQGMYEQYF.

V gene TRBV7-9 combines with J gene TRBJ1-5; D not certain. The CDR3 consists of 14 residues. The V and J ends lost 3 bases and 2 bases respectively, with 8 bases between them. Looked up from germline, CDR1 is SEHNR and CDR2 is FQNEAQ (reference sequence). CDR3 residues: CASSLEGGNQPQHF. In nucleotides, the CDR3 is TGTGCCAGCAGCTTGGAGGGAGGCAATCAGCCCCAGCATTTT.

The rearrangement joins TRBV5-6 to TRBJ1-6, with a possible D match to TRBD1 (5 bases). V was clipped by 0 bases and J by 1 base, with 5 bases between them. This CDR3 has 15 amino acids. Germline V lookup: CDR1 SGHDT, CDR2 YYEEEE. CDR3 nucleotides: TGTGCCAGCAGCTTGGAGGGGTCCTATAATTCACCCCTCCACTTT. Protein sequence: CASSLEGSYNSPLHF. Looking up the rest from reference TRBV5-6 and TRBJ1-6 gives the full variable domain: DAGVTQSPTHLIKTRGQQVTLRCSPKSGHDTVSWYQQALGQGPQFIFQYYEEEERQRGNFPDRFSGHQFPNYSSELNVNALLLGDSALYLCASSLEGSYNSPLHFGNGTRLTVT.

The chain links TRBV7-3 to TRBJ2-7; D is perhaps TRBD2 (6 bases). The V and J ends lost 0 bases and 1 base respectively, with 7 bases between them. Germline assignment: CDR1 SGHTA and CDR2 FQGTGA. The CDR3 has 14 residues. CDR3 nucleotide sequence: TGTGCCAGCAGCTTAACAGGGACTTCCTACGAGCAGTACTTC. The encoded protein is CASSLTGTSYEQYF.

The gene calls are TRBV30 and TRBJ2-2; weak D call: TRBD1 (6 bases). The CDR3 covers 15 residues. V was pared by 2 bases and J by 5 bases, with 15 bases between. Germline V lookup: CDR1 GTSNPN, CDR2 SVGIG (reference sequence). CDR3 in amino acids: CAWSSQAGVTGELFF. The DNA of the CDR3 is TGTGCCTGGAGTTCGCAGGCAGGGGTAACCGGGGAGCTGTTTTTT.

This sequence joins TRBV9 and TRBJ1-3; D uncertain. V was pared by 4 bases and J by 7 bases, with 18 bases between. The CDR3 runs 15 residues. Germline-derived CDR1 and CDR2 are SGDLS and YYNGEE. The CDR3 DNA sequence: TGTGCCAGCAGCACTGCGGGTATAGCGGGGAACACCATATATTTT. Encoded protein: CASSTAGIAGNTIYF. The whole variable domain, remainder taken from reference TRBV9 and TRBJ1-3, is DSGVTQTPKHLITATGQRVTLRCSPRSGDLSVYWYQQSLDQGLQFLIQYYNGEERAKGNILERFSAQQFPDLHSELNLSSLELGDSALYFCASSTAGIAGNTIYFGEGSWLTVV.

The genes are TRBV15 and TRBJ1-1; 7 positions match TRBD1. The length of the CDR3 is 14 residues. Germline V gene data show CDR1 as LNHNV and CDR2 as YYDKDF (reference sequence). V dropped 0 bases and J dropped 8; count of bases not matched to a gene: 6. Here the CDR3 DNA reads TGTGCCACCAGCAGAGACAGGGGGATGGAGGAAGCTTTCTTT. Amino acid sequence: CATSRDRGMEEAFF.

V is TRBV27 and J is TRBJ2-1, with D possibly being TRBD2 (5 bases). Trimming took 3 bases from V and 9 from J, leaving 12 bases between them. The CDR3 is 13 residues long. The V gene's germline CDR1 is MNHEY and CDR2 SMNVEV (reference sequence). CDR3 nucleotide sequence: TGTGCCAGCAGTTTTTCGGGGTTCGCTGAGCAGTTCTTC. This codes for CASSFSGFAEQFF.

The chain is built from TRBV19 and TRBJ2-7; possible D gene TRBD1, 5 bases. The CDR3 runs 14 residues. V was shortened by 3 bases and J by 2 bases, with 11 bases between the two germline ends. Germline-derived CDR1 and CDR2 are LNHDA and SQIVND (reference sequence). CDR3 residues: CASSIGGRAYEQYF. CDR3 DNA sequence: TGTGCCAGTAGTATCGGTGGCAGGGCCTACGAGCAGTACTTC.

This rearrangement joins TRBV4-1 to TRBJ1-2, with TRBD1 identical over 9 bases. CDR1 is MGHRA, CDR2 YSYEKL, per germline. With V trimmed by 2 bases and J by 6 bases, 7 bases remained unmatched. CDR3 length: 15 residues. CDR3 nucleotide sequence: TGCGCCAGCAGCCAACTGACAGGGGGGGAGGATGGCTACACCTTC. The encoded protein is CASSQLTGGEDGYTF.

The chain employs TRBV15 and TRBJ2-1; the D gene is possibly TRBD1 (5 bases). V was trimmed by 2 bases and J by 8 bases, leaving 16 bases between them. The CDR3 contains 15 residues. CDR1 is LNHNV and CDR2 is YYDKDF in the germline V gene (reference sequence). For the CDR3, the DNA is TGTGCCACCAGCAGACAGAGCACCCAAGGGGATGAGCAGTTCTTC. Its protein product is CATSRQSTQGDEQFF.

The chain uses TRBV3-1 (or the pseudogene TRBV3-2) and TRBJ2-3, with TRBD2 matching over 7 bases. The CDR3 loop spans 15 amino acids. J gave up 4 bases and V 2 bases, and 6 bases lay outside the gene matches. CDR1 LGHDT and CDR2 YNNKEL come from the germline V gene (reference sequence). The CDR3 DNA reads TGTGCCAGCAGCCAAAGACTAGCTTCCCCAGATACGCAGTATTTT. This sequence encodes CASSQRLASPDTQYF.

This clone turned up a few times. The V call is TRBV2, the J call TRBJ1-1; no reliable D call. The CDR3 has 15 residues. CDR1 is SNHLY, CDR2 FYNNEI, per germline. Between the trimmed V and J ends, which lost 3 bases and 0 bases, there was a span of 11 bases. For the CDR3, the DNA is TGTGCCAGCAGTGAGTTGAGGCACCTGAACACTGAAGCTTTCTTT. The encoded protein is CASSELRHLNTEAFF.

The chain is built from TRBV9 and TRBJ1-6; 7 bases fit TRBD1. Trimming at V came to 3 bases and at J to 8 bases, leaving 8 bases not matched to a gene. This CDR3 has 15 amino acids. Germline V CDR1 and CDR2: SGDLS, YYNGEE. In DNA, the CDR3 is TGTGCCAGCAGCGACACCCGACAGGGCGATTCACCCCTCCACTTT. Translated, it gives CASSDTRQGDSPLHF. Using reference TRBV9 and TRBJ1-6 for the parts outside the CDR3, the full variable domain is DSGVTQTPKHLITATGQRVTLRCSPRSGDLSVYWYQQSLDQGLQFLIQYYNGEERAKGNILERFSAQQFPDLHSELNLSSLELGDSALYFCASSDTRQGDSPLHFGNGTRLTVT.